The 18 T cell receptor beta chains in this list originate from one sample, sequenced in a study of cytomegalovirus exposure and HLA in healthy donors (dated by TCRdb to the late 2010s). Preparation of the library involved the immunoSEQ multiplex PCR assay. A mixture of 60 forward primers for TCR Vbeta segments and 13 reverse primers for TCR Jbeta segments was used in the multiplex PCR. This is the immuneACCESS table as TCRdb keeps it, with only in-frame sequences that have V and J called. A part of the clones is gone; compared with another copy, unresolved V genes explain less than half, and the rest is unexplained. This sample's table has entries for 45,000 to 65,000 clones. The ten largest clones add up to over 10% of the sample. The sequenced sample was PBMCs. All receptors come from a man between 18 and 29 years old in good health and CMV-seropositive.

The genes are TRBV6-4 and TRBJ2-2, with 12 nucleotides matching TRBD2. The CDR3 totals 15 residues. The germline CDR1 and CDR2 sequences are MRHNA and SNTAGT. Unmatched junction bases numbered 0, after V lost 4 bases and J lost 3 bases. CDR3 DNA: TGTGCCAGCAGTGGACTAGCGGGAGACACCGGGGAGCTGTTTTTT. As protein: CASSGLAGDTGELFF.

J is TRBJ2-7 and V is TRBV4-2, with 9 bases fitting TRBD2. V was pared by 1 base and J by 5 bases, with 9 bases of the junction left unmatched. The CDR3 is made up of 16 amino acids. Germline values: CDR1 LGHNA, CDR2 YNFKEQ. Here the CDR3 reads CASSQVGASGMHEQYF. Here the CDR3 DNA reads TGTGCCAGCAGCCAAGTAGGGGCTAGCGGGATGCACGAGCAGTACTTC.

The rearrangement links TRBV9 to TRBJ2-2; 13 bases agree with TRBD2. After removal of 2 bases from V and 7 bases from J, the junction contained 5 bases not matched to a gene. Germline loops: CDR1 SGDLS, CDR2 YYNGEE. The CDR3 length is 16 residues. CDR3 sequence: CASSVGLAGASGELFF. The CDR3 DNA follows: TGTGCCAGCAGCGTCGGACTAGCGGGAGCGAGCGGGGAGCTGTTTTTT.

This chain uses TRBV6-5 with TRBJ2-7, with D tentatively TRBD1 (6 bases). Between the trimmed V and J ends, which lost 6 bases and 4 bases, there was a span of 19 bases. Germline CDR1 reads MNHEY; CDR2 reads SVGAGI. The CDR3 is 15 amino acids. The DNA for the CDR3 is TGTGCCAGCAGCTACGCCGGGACAAGTACTTACGAGCAGTACTTC. Protein product: CASSYAGTSTYEQYF.

This chain uses TRBV2 with TRBJ1-5; 8 bases match TRBD1. V trimming: 7 bases; J trimming: 1 base; junction bases outside the gene matches: 9. This CDR3 is built from 16 residues. CDR1 is SNHLY and CDR2 is FYNNEI in the germline V gene. The CDR3 region has the DNA TGTGCCAGCACCGGACAGGGCGGTAGGAGCAATCAGCCCCAGCATTTT. Translated, it gives CASTGQGGRSNQPQHF. Looking up the rest from reference TRBV2 and TRBJ1-5 gives the full variable domain: EPEVTQTPSHQVTQMGQEVILRCVPISNHLYFYWYRQILGQKVEFLVSFYNNEISEKSEIFDDQFSVERPDGSNFTLKIRSTKLEDSAMYFCASTGQGGRSNQPQHFGDGTRLSIL.

V and J are TRBV27 and TRBJ2-3; 8 bases agree with TRBD2. The CDR3 has 15 amino acids. CDR1 and CDR2 (germline): MNHEY, SMNVEV (reference sequence). After removal of 2 bases from V and 8 bases from J, the junction contained 9 bases not matched to a gene. CDR3: CASSLEPGGPLTQYF. Written as DNA, the CDR3 is TGTGCCAGCAGTTTAGAACCGGGAGGGCCGCTTACGCAGTATTTT.

The J gene is TRBJ2-5, the V gene TRBV30, with D tentatively TRBD2 (6 bases). The closer fit of TRBJ2-7 to the DNA end suggests the J call may be wrong. The CDR3 has 16 residues. The germline V gene encodes CDR1 GTSNPN and CDR2 SVGIG (reference sequence). The DNA of the CDR3 is TGTGCCTGGAGCAAACTTTCGGGGGAGACCGCCTACGAGCAGTACTTC. Its protein is CAWSKLSGETAYEQYF.

This chain joins TRBV14 and TRBJ1-1; possible D gene TRBD1, 6 bases. Germline V lookup: CDR1 SGHDN, CDR2 FVKESK. The CDR3 sequence is 15 residues long. Trimming took off 4 bases at V and 1 base at J, with 13 bases between the two ends. The CDR3 spells CASSPDDRTNTEAFF. CDR3 coding DNA: TGTGCCAGCAGCCCCGACGACAGGACGAACACTGAAGCTTTCTTT. The full variable domain, in which reference TRBV14 and TRBJ1-1 provide the parts outside the CDR3, is EAGVTQFPSHSVIEKGQTVTLRCDPISGHDNLYWYRRVMGKEIKFLLHFVKESKQDESGMPNNRFLAERTGGTYSTLKVQPAELEDSGVYFCASSPDDRTNTEAFFGQGTRLTVV.

The rearrangement links TRBV18 to TRBJ1-1, with a tentative D call TRBD1 (6 bases). There are 14 residues in the CDR3. Germline assignment: CDR1 KGHSH and CDR2 LQKENI. Trimming took off 3 bases at V and 1 base at J, with 9 bases between the two ends. This chain's CDR3 is CASSPGHGNTEAFF. For the CDR3, the DNA is TGTGCCAGCTCACCGGGACACGGGAACACTGAAGCTTTCTTT. Full variable domain (rest looked up from reference TRBV18 and TRBJ1-1): NAGVMQNPRHLVRRRGQEARLRCSPMKGHSHVYWYRQLPEEGLKFMVYLQKENIIDESGMPKERFSAEFPKEGPSILRIQQVVRGDSAAYFCASSPGHGNTEAFFGQGTRLTVV.

V gene TRBV27 combines with J gene TRBJ1-2; no reliable D call. V lost 4 bases to trimming and J lost 1 base, with 10 bases between them. CDR3 length: 14 amino acids. CDR1 MNHEY and CDR2 SMNVEV come from the germline V gene (reference sequence). The CDR3 DNA reads TGTGCCAGCAGTTCCGGGTTGGGTAACTATGGCTACACCTTC. This encodes CASSSGLGNYGYTF.

The CDR3 loop reads CASSHLGQDEKLFF. Written as DNA, the CDR3 is TGTGCCAGCAGTCATCTAGGACAGGACGAAAAACTGTTTTTT. V and J are TRBV6-6 and TRBJ1-4, with TRBD1 identical over 7 bases. In germline, CDR1 is MNHNY, CDR2 SVGAGI (reference sequence). The trim removed 5 bases at V and 8 bases at J, leaving 8 bases unmatched. This CDR3 is 14 amino acids long.

This chain joins TRBV14 and TRBJ1-1; maybe TRBD1 (5 bases). CDR1 is SGHDN, CDR2 FVKESK, per germline. This CDR3 comprises 13 residues. V was cut by 1 base and J by 3 bases, with 6 bases left in between. The CDR3 protein is CASSQARDTEAFF. For the CDR3, the DNA is TGTGCCAGCAGCCAAGCCAGGGACACTGAAGCTTTCTTT.

The chain has TRBV5-1 and TRBJ2-5; a possible D gene is TRBD1 (5 bases). TRBJ2-7 explains the end of the DNA better; the J call may be wrong. The germline gives CDR1 SGHRS, CDR2 YFSETQ. The CDR3 is 13 residues long. The CDR3 loop is CASSFAGSNEQYF. CDR3 sequence (DNA): TGCGCCAGCAGCTTCGCAGGGTCCAACGAGCAGTACTTC.

The chain links TRBV6-5 to TRBJ1-1, with D possibly being TRBD1 (5 bases). V was shortened by 6 bases and J by 2 bases, with 10 bases between the two germline ends. The CDR3 is made up of 13 amino acids. The germline gives CDR1 MNHEY, CDR2 SVGAGI. DNA for the CDR3: TGTGCCAGCAGCGACGACAGTAACACTGAAGCTTTCTTT. It specifies CASSDDSNTEAFF.

The chain combines TRBV5-1 with TRBJ2-1; TRBD2 aligns across 10 bases. Trimming removed 1 base from V and 10 bases from J; junction bases left unmatched: 8. Germline V gene lookup returns CDR1 SGHRS and CDR2 YFSETQ. The CDR3 is 15 residues long. CDR3 bases: TGCGCCAGCAGCTTGTCGGAGCGGGAGGGAGCAGAGCAGTTCTTC. As protein: CASSLSEREGAEQFF. The full variable domain, its missing parts supplied by reference TRBV5-1 and TRBJ2-1, is KAGVTQTPRYLIKTRGQQVTLSCSPISGHRSVSWYQQTPGQGLQFLFEYFSETQRNKGNFPGRFSGRQFSNSRSEMNVSTLELGDSALYLCASSLSEREGAEQFFGPGTRLTVL.

The rearrangement links TRBV19 to TRBJ1-2, with D perhaps TRBD1 (5 bases). Germline V CDR1 and CDR2: LNHDA, SQIVND (reference sequence). CDR3 length: 14 amino acids. The V end was cut by 6 bases, the J end by 4 bases, with 15 bases between. The CDR3 region is CASSPQASSYGYTF. DNA of the CDR3: TGTGCCAGTAGCCCACAGGCCTCGAGCTATGGCTACACCTTC.

The chain employs TRBV2 and TRBJ1-3, with 7 bases aligning to TRBD1. The CDR3 extends over 12 amino acids. Germline loops: CDR1 SNHLY, CDR2 FYNNEI. V lost 4 bases, J lost 10 bases, and 4 bases stayed unmatched. In DNA form, the CDR3 reads TGTGCCAGCAGTGTCAGGGGGGATACCATATATTTT. It encodes CASSVRGDTIYF.

The chain is built from TRBV10-1 and TRBJ2-7, with D possibly TRBD1 on 6 matching bases. The CDR3 extends over 12 amino acids. The V gene's germline CDR1 is WNHNN and CDR2 SYGVQD (reference sequence). With 6 bases removed from V and 4 bases from J, the gap between germline ends came to 10 bases. CDR3 sequence: CASSRDKYEQYF. In nucleotides, the CDR3 is TGCGCCAGCAGCCGGGACAAATACGAGCAGTACTTC.